The 28 T cell receptor beta chains below come from one sample, sequenced in a study of vaccination and CD4 T cells after COVID-19. Antigen specificity for these receptors is unknown. Sequence data for DNA of cultured CD4+ T cells were generated by the Oncomine TCR Beta short-read assay. One entry per CDR3 protein results from TCRdb running MiXCR on the PCR reads. The data contain about 20,000 distinct CDR3 sequences, about half of them singletons. Regarding treatment: approximately 9-day PBMC culture with coronavirus spike peptide pools or control peptides (ViraFEST assay). Sample: CD4+ T cells from blood, cultured in vitro, taken after SARS-CoV-2 vaccination. These receptors came from a human donor who had recovered from COVID-19.

This clonotype was seen a few times. This chain connects TRBV15 to TRBJ1-6; no definite D call. Germline loops: CDR1 LNHNV, CDR2 YYDKDF (reference sequence). V was pared by 1 base and J by 10 bases, with 5 bases between. The CDR3 loop spans 12 amino acids. The CDR3 sequence: CATSRGGSPLHF. DNA for the CDR3: TGTGCCACCAGCAGAGGCGGCTCACCCCTCCACTTT.

This clonotype showed up just a few times. The V and J genes are TRBV11-2 and TRBJ1-6, with D hard to call. Germline assignment: CDR1 SGHAT and CDR2 FQNNGV. Deletions cut 3 bases from V and 12 bases from J, with 15 bases between. The CDR3 loop spans 14 amino acids. The CDR3 bases are TGTGCCAGCAGCTTGCGCGTGGAGGGAAAACCCCTCCACTTT. Protein product: CASSLRVEGKPLHF.

The chain carries TRBV6-1 and TRBJ1-6; 7 bases line up with TRBD1. The CDR3 has 15 amino acids. CDR1 is MNHNS, CDR2 SASEGT, per germline. The ends lost 6 bases at V and 4 bases at J; junction bases unmatched: 6. CDR3 region: CASRITTGYNSPLHF. DNA for the CDR3: TGTGCCAGCAGAATAACGACAGGGTATAATTCACCCCTCCACTTT.

The chain recombines TRBV5-6 with TRBJ1-6, with TRBD1 matching over 8 bases. Germline CDR1 reads SGHDT; CDR2 reads YYEEEE. After removal of 2 bases from V and 10 bases from J, the junction contained 8 bases not matched to a gene. CDR3 length: 15 amino acids. As DNA, the CDR3 is TGTGCCAGCAGCTTCCTGACAGGGGTGGACTCACCCCTCCACTTT. It encodes CASSFLTGVDSPLHF. Looking up the rest from reference TRBV5-6 and TRBJ1-6 gives the full variable domain: DAGVTQSPTHLIKTRGQQVTLRCSPKSGHDTVSWYQQALGQGPQFIFQYYEEEERQRGNFPDRFSGHQFPNYSSELNVNALLLGDSALYLCASSFLTGVDSPLHFGNGTRLTVT.

V and J are TRBV7-2 and TRBJ2-1; TRBD1 agrees at 9 bases. Germline values: CDR1 SGHTA, CDR2 FQGNSA. The CDR3 runs to 16 residues. J lost 13 bases, V lost 1 base, and 14 bases had no gene match. CDR3 residues: CASSLGSVTGGRAQFF. CDR3 bases: TGTGCCAGCAGCTTAGGTTCAGTCACAGGGGGCCGGGCCCAGTTCTTC.

The chain employs TRBV15 and TRBJ2-4; 8 nucleotides agree with TRBD1. The CDR3 runs to 20 residues. Losses at the gene ends were 3 bases for V and 0 bases for J; bases not matched to a gene: 16. Germline V gives CDR1 LNHNV, CDR2 YYDKDF (reference sequence). Written as DNA, the CDR3 is TGTGCCACCAGCAGCAGTACGGGACAGGCCTATACCCTAGCCAAAAACATTCAGTACTTC. It translates to CATSSSTGQAYTLAKNIQYF. The complete variable domain, with remaining parts taken from reference TRBV15 and TRBJ2-4, reads DAMVIQNPRYQVTQFGKPVTLSCSQTLNHNVMYWYQQKSSQAPKLLFHYYDKDFNNEADTPDNFQSRRPNTSFCFLDIRSPGLGDTAMYLCATSSSTGQAYTLAKNIQYFGAGTRLSVL.

The CDR3 region has the DNA TGTGCCAGCAGGGAGTCGGGACAGGGGAACCACGAGCAGTACTTC. Residues: CASRESGQGNHEQYF. V is TRBV6-2 or TRBV6-3 and J is TRBJ2-1; 10 nucleotides match TRBD1. Near its end, the DNA agrees better with TRBJ2-7, so the J call may be wrong. CDR1 is MNHEY and CDR2 is SVGEGT in the germline V gene. The CDR3 spans 15 residues.

V and J are TRBV6-5 and TRBJ1-1; possibly TRBD1 for D (5 bases). V dropped 3 bases and J dropped 0 bases, with 11 bases sitting between them. The CDR3 is 15 amino acids. Germline CDR1 is MNHEY and CDR2 is SVGAGI. The DNA of the CDR3 is TGTGCCAGCAGTTATTCACGGGGGATGAACACTGAAGCTTTCTTT. Its protein is CASSYSRGMNTEAFF.

This clonotype was counted only a few times. The chain couples TRBV20-1 to TRBJ2-5; D not resolved. Germline CDR1 is DFQATT and CDR2 is SNEGSKA (reference sequence). The V gene lost 6 bases and the J gene lost 4 bases, with 12 bases spanning the gap. The CDR3 has 12 amino acids. The CDR3 reads CSARAEGETQYF. The DNA for the CDR3 is TGCAGTGCCCGGGCGGAAGGAGAGACCCAGTACTTC.

The chain joins TRBV24-1 to TRBJ2-7; 7 bases match TRBD1. Germline-derived CDR1 and CDR2 are KGHDR and SFDVKD. The V and J ends lost 9 bases and 2 bases, in that order; junction bases with no gene match: 9. The CDR3 sequence is 14 residues long. The CDR3 sequence: CATGGDRAPYEQYF. The DNA for the CDR3 is TGTGCCACCGGGGGAGACAGGGCCCCCTACGAGCAGTACTTC.

This rearrangement joins TRBV20-1 to TRBJ2-3; TRBD2 matches 8 bases. Germline V gene sequence: CDR1 DFQATT, CDR2 SNEGSKA (reference sequence). This CDR3 has 15 amino acids. V was pared by 3 bases and J by 0 bases, with 5 bases of the junction left unmatched. The CDR3, as DNA: TGCAGTGCTAGGCCACTAGCGGTTAGCACAGATACGCAGTATTTT. Translating gives CSARPLAVSTDTQYF.

This chain connects TRBV29-1 to TRBJ1-1; D possibly corresponds to TRBD1 (6 bases). Germline values: CDR1 SQVTM, CDR2 ANQGSEA. The CDR3 length is 13 residues. V lost 1 base, J lost 3 bases, and 9 bases lay in between. The CDR3 is CSVEGTGYTEAFF. For the CDR3, the DNA is TGCAGCGTTGAAGGAACAGGGTACACTGAAGCTTTCTTT.

The J gene is TRBJ1-1, the V gene TRBV7-2; unclear D gene. Trimming pared 3 bases from V and 0 bases from J, leaving 8 bases between. Germline V gives CDR1 SGHTA, CDR2 FQGNSA. This CDR3 comprises 14 residues. Here the CDR3 reads CASSLDRMNTEAFF. The CDR3 nucleotides are TGTGCCAGCAGCTTGGACCGGATGAACACTGAAGCTTTCTTT. Combining the CDR3 with reference TRBV7-2 and TRBJ1-1 gives the whole variable domain GAGVSQSPSNKVTEKGKDVELRCDPISGHTALYWYRQSLGQGLEFLIYFQGNSAPDKSGLPSDRFSAERTGGSVSTLTIQRTQQEDSAVYLCASSLDRMNTEAFFGQGTRLTVV.

The chain carries TRBV20-1 and TRBJ1-1; possible D gene TRBD1, 5 bases. Germline lookup yields CDR1 DFQATT and CDR2 SNEGSKA (reference sequence). The CDR3 covers 13 residues. The V gene lost 3 bases and the J gene lost 2 bases, with 10 bases spanning the gap. The CDR3 region is CSASWGDNTEAFF. CDR3 DNA: TGCAGTGCTAGTTGGGGGGATAACACTGAAGCTTTCTTT.

The rearrangement uses TRBV28 and TRBJ1-2; D uncertain. This CDR3 region has 14 residues. Germline V gene lookup returns CDR1 MDHEN and CDR2 SYDVKM. Between the trimmed V and J ends, which lost 6 bases and 8 bases, there was a span of 19 bases. The CDR3 DNA follows: TGTGCCAGCAGCTCCCCCGCCCCGTCCCCCGGCTACACCTTC. Its translation is CASSSPAPSPGYTF.

A few counts support this clonotype. V gene TRBV20-1 combines with J gene TRBJ1-6; D may be TRBD1 (5 bases). The V and J ends lost 0 bases and 0 bases respectively, with 9 bases between them. Germline V gives CDR1 DFQATT, CDR2 SNEGSKA (reference sequence). The length of the CDR3 is 16 residues. CDR3 residues: CSARDKGLSYNSPLHF. CDR3 DNA sequence: TGCAGTGCTAGAGATAAGGGGCTCTCCTATAATTCACCCCTCCACTTT.

V and J are TRBV5-4 and TRBJ1-2; 9 bases map to TRBD1. V dropped 2 bases and J dropped 6; count of bases not matched to a gene: 8. Germline CDR1 and CDR2: SGHNT and YYREEE (reference sequence). This CDR3 has 15 residues. Here the CDR3 DNA reads TGTGCCAGCAGCTTAGCCGGGACAGGGAGGGATGGCTACACCTTC. Its translation is CASSLAGTGRDGYTF. Full variable domain (rest looked up from reference TRBV5-4 and TRBJ1-2): ETGVTQSPTHLIKTRGQQVTLRCSSQSGHNTVSWYQQALGQGPQFIFQYYREEENGRGNFPPRFSGLQFPNYSSELNVNALELDDSALYLCASSLAGTGRDGYTFGSGTRLTVV.

This chain connects TRBV7-2 to TRBJ1-6, with D perhaps matching TRBD1 (5 bases). Per the germline V gene, CDR1 is SGHTA and CDR2 is FQGNSA. V was cut by 1 base and J by 9 bases, with 16 bases left in between. The CDR3 has 16 amino acids. CDR3 amino acids: CASSLVLDSLSSPLHF. The CDR3 nucleotides read TGTGCCAGCAGCTTAGTCCTCGACAGTCTAAGTTCACCCCTCCACTTT.

The genes are TRBV6-1 and TRBJ1-2; no firm D call. The V gene lost 1 base and the J gene lost 8 bases, with 14 bases spanning the gap. The CDR3 contains 14 residues. Germline values: CDR1 MNHNS, CDR2 SASEGT. The CDR3 nucleotides read TGTGCCAGCAGTGAAGGCGATAATCTAAGGGGCTACACCTTC. Protein: CASSEGDNLRGYTF.

The chain recombines TRBV21-1 with TRBJ1-1; TRBD1, the D gene given by the table, was not confirmed from the DNA. TRBV21-1 is termed a pseudogene. This CDR3 region has 15 residues. CDR3 sequence reads: CASSKAEAGDTEAFF. CDR3 coding DNA: TGTGCCAGCAGCAAAGCGGAGGCAGGGGACACTGAAGCTTTCTTT.

In this sample, this clonotype turned up once. V gene TRBV11-3 combines with J gene TRBJ2-3; TRBD1 might be the D (6 bases). V lost 7 bases and J lost 5, with 13 bases in between. Germline CDR1 is SGHNT and CDR2 is YENEEA. The CDR3 sequence is 13 residues long. The CDR3 is CASTPSGEDTQYF. CDR3 sequence (DNA): TGTGCCAGCACCCCCTCAGGGGAAGATACGCAGTATTTT.

As regards this clonotype: Germline and junction disagree at one end, which may indicate a read error. The chain joins TRBV7-2 to TRBJ1-3; the D gene is possibly TRBD1 (6 bases). Germline CDR1 is SGHTA and CDR2 is FQGNSA. CDR3 length: 14 residues. The CDR3 reads CASSSTGSGNTTYF. CDR3 bases: TGTGCCAGCAGCTCAACAGGGTCTGGAAACACCACATATTTT. Using reference TRBV7-2 and TRBJ1-3 for the parts outside the CDR3, the full variable domain is GAGVSQSPSNKVTEKGKDVELRCDPISGHTALYWYRQSLGQGLEFLIYFQGNSAPDKSGLPSDRFSAERTGGSVSTLTIQRTQQEDSAVYLCASSSTGSGNTTYFGEGSWLTVV.

This clonotype was picked up a small number of times. One end of the junction does not line up with germline, which may come from a read error. V gene TRBV6-5 combines with J gene TRBJ1-1, with 8 bases matching TRBD1. Germline V lookup: CDR1 MNHEY, CDR2 SVGAGI. CDR3 length: 11 amino acids. For the CDR3, the DNA is TGTGCCAGCAGTTACATGGGACAGGTCCTCTTT. Amino acid sequence: CASSYMGQVLF.

The V and J genes are TRBV7-9 and TRBJ1-4; TRBD1 matches 9 bases. After removal of 5 bases from V and 8 bases from J, the junction contained 9 bases not matched to a gene. Germline loops: CDR1 SEHNR, CDR2 FQNEAQ (reference sequence). This CDR3 spans 15 amino acids. The CDR3 sequence: CASSPPGQGREKLFF. In DNA form, the CDR3 reads TGTGCCAGCAGCCCACCGGGACAGGGTCGCGAAAAACTGTTTTTT.

This clonotype turned up a few times. V gene TRBV2 combines with J gene TRBJ1-2; TRBD1 matches at 8 bases. The CDR3 is made up of 14 amino acids. CDR1 and CDR2 from the germline V gene are SNHLY and FYNNEI. The V gene end was trimmed by 6 bases and the J gene end by 2 bases; junction bases not matched to a gene: 5. The CDR3 here is CASRGQAVNYGYTF. CDR3 bases: TGTGCCAGCAGGGGACAGGCGGTGAACTATGGCTACACCTTC.

This clonotype was picked up one time. The V call is TRBV11-2, the J call TRBJ2-5, with D possibly being TRBD2 (7 bases). From germline, CDR1 is SGHAT and CDR2 FQNNGV. The CDR3 runs 14 residues. Trimming took off 3 bases at V and 9 bases at J, with 17 bases between the two ends. The CDR3, as DNA: TGTGCCAGCAGCTTCGAGGGGGGGTTTAGGGCCCAGTACTTC. Protein sequence: CASSFEGGFRAQYF.

J is TRBJ1-3 and V is TRBV6-1; weak D call: TRBD1 (6 bases). The CDR3 runs to 14 residues. From germline, CDR1 is MNHNS and CDR2 SASEGT. The V gene lost 7 bases and the J gene lost 4 bases, with 14 bases spanning the gap. This CDR3 reads CASTGGAGGNTIYF. The CDR3 DNA reads as TGTGCCAGCACCGGGGGGGCAGGGGGAAACACCATATATTTT.

A few counts support this clonotype. This chain links TRBV15 with TRBJ1-2; D gene ambiguous. This CDR3 contains 14 residues. The germline V and J ends were trimmed by 0 bases and 3 bases, with 8 bases remaining between them. CDR1 and CDR2 from the germline V gene are LNHNV and YYDKDF (reference sequence). CDR3 nucleotide sequence: TGTGCCACCAGCAGAGAGGAGGCGGACTATGGCTACACCTTC. Translating gives CATSREEADYGYTF.